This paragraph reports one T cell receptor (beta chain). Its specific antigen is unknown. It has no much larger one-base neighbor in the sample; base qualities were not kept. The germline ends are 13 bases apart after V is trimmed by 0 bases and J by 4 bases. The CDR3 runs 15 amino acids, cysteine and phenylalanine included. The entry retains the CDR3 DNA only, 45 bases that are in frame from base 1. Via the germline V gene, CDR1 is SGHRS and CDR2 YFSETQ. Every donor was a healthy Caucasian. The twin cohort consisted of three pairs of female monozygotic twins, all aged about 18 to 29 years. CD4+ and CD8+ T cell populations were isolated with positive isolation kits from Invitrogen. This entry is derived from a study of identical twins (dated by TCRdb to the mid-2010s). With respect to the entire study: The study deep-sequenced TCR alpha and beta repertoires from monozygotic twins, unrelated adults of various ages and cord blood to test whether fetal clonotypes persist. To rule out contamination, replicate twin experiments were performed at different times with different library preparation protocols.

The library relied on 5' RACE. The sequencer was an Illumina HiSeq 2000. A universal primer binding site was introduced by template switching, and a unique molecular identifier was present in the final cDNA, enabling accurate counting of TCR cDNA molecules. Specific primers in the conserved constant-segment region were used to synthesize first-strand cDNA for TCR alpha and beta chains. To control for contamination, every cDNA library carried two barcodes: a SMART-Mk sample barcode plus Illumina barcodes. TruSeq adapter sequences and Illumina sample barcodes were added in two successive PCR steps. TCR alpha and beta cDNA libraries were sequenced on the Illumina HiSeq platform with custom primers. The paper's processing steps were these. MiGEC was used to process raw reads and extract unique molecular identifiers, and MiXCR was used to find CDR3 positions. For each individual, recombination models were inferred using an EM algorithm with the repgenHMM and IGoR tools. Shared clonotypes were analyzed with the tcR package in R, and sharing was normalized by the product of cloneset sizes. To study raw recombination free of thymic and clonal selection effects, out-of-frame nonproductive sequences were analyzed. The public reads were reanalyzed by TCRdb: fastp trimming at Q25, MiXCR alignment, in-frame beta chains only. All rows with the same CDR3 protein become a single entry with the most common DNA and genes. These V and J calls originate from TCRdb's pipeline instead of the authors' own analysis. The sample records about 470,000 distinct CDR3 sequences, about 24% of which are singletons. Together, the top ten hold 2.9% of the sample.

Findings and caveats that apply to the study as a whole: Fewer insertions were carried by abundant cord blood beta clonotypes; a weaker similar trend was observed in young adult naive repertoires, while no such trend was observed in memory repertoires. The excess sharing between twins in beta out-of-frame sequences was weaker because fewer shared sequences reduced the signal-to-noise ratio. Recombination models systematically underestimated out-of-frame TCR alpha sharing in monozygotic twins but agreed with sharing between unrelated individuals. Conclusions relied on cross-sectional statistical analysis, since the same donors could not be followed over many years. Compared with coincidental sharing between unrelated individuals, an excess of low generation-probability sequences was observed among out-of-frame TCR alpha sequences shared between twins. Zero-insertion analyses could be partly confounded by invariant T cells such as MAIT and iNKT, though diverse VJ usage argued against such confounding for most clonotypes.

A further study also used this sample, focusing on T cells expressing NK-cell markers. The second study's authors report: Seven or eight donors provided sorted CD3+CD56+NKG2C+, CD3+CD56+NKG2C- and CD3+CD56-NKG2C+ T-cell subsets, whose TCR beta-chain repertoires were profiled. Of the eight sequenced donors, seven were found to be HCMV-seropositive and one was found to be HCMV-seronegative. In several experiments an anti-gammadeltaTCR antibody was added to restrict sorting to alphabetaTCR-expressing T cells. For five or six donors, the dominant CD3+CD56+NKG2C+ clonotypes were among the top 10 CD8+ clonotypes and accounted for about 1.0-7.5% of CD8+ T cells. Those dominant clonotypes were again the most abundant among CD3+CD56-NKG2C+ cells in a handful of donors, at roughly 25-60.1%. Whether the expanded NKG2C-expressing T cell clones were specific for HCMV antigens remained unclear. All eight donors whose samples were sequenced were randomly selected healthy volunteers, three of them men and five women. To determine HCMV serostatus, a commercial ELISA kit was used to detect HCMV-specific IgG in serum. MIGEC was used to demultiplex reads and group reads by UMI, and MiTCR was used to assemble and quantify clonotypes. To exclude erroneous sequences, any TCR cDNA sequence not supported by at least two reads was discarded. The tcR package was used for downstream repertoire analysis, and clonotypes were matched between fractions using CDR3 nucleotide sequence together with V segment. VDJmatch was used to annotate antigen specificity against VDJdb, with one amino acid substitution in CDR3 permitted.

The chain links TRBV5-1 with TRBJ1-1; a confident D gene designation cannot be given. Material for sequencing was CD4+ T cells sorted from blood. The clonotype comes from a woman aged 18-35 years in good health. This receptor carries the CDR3 CASSLDEGIATEAFF. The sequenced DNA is TGCGCCAGCAGCTTGGATGAGGGTATCGCCACTGAAGCTTTCTTT.